The T cell receptor (beta chain) under discussion was sequenced for a study of beta chain features in type 1 diabetes (dated by TCRdb to between 2017 and 2018). Regarding the study in general: Patients and healthy donors did not differ in mean age, gender distribution, total cell number or subset yield. A total of 107,917,701 sorted cells were examined across all samples, and RNA yield correlated strongly with the number of cells per subset. The study compared the TCRB repertoires of sorted circulating CD4+ T cell subsets in recently diagnosed type 1 diabetes patients with those in matched healthy donors. Regulatory and stem cell-like memory subsets were obtained from only 8 patients and roughly eight healthy donors, while naive and central memory subsets were obtained from all 30 or so donors.

The High Capacity cDNA Reverse Transcription Kit was used to reverse transcribe all of the isolated RNA, meaning that expressed TCRB transcripts were what got sequenced. Deep immunoSEQ sequencing was applied to naive, central memory and regulatory T cell samples, giving an average of roughly 3.5 million total reads per sample. After sorted cells were lysed in RLT buffer, RNA was extracted with DNase-treated RNeasy Micro or Mini kits, with the choice depending on cell number. Each cell subset was processed on its own to prevent cross-contamination, while patient and healthy donor samples were processed together. The immunoSEQ multiplex PCR was used to amplify TCRB sequences from cDNA, generating 87-bp fragments that spanned the CDR3 region. The amplicons were sequenced using the Illumina HiSeq platform. On the authors' methods: Synthetic template baselines were used to correct PCR bias computationally, reads within Hamming distance 2 were collapsed together, and singletons that could not be merged were discarded. Reads were aligned against IMGT so that V, D and J genes, CDR3 length and insertions or deletions at six rearrangement sites could be assigned. Clonotype counts were normalized to sorted cell number within each subset before computing true diversity and Gini coefficients with the tcR R package. Repertoire sharing was quantified using the overlap coefficient calculated on TCRB nucleotide sequences. Out-of-frame TCRB sequences from naive cells were analyzed to stand in for the pre-selection repertoire. Drawn from immuneACCESS, this table holds only the in-frame rearrangements with V and J called that TCRdb kept. Clones are partly lost; checked studies trace under half to an unresolved V gene and leave the rest unexplained. From that table come the V and J calls and clone size; the DNA was used to work out D and trimming. The sample has fewer than 900,000 clones on record, 15% to 20% of them singletons. About 0.02% of the sample lies in the top ten.

CDR1 and CDR2, looked up from the germline V gene, are MDHEN and SYDVKM. V loses 5 bases at its end and J loses 3 bases; junction bases beyond the gene matches: 6. Including cysteine and phenylalanine, the CDR3 has 15 amino acids. The DNA shown is the 45-base CDR3, in frame from base 1. Points the paper makes about the study in general: Because cDNA was sequenced instead of genomic DNA, highly expressing activated cells could be over-represented, though the groups showed no difference in activation or CD3 levels. Patients with type 1 diabetes made fewer insertions and deleted more nucleotides at VDJ recombination sites, implying thymic rearrangement abnormalities. Shorter templates might have been favored by PCR, but patient and control samples were amplified and corrected together, so both groups would have been affected equally by any skew. In all four CD4+ subsets, TCRB CDR3 length was moderately but significantly shorter in type 1 diabetes patients. HLA sub-analyses involved small numbers of individuals, so any influence of HLA type on TCRB rearrangement remained unresolved. Naive, central memory and regulatory TCRB repertoires appeared to be more similar among patients than among healthy donors.

From each donor, a single peripheral blood sample of around 120 mL on average was drawn into heparinised tubes. A BD FACSAria II was used to sort naive, central memory, regulatory and stem cell-like memory CD4+ T cells with a panel that included CD45RO, CCR7, CD25, CD127, CD95 and CD27. Purity was above 95% for every sorted population. Right away, PBMCs were isolated by Lymphoprep density gradient centrifugation and were stained directly, with no culture step. So that batch effects would be minimized, each experiment stained and sorted samples in pairs, pairing one healthy donor with one patient. Concerning this clone itself: No cognate antigen has been identified for it. Base qualities are not at hand, and no much larger clone is one base apart.

The chain is encoded by TRBV28 joined to TRBJ1-2; TRBD1 matches 10 bases in the middle. This TCR came from a woman under 30 in good health. Sequences were obtained from naive CD4+ T cells from blood. The cell subset or site label for this specimen denotes: true naive CD4+ T cells. The CDR3: CASSPKGQGHYGYTF. The bases read TGTGCCAGCAGTCCAAAGGGACAGGGGCACTATGGCTACACCTTC.